These T cell receptor beta chains were read from a single sample in a study of T cells in Graves' hyperthyroidism and ophthalmopathy. TCRdb reanalysed the multiplex PCR reads using MiXCR and keeps one entry per CDR3 protein. The sample includes some 560,000 distinct CDR3 sequences, around 15% of them seen just once. Sequenced sample: blood. The source is a woman between 35 and 50 years old with Graves' hyperthyroidism. The CDR3 runs from the conserved cysteine through the conserved F or W. The order of the fields is V gene, clone size, J gene, D gene, CDR3 DNA, CDR3 protein. The D gene is left open where the match is weak. The size of a clone is reported for some rows only, either as once, few or many, or as a class for expanded clones.

v_call: TRBV3-1
clone_size: many
j_call: TRBJ1-2
d_call: TRBD1
cdr3_nt: TGTGCCAGCAGCGAACTGGACAGGCCCTATGGCTACACCTTC
cdr3_aa: CASSELDRPYGYTF

v_call: TRBV20-1
clone_size: .
j_call: TRBJ1-2
d_call: TRBD1
cdr3_nt: TGCAGTGCTAGGCCACCGGGACAGGGCGGCTATGGCTACACCTTC
cdr3_aa: CSARPPGQGGYGYTF

v_call: TRBV28
clone_size: many
j_call: TRBJ2-3
d_call: TRBD1
cdr3_nt: TGTGCCAGCAGGAGGGACAGGGGTGCAGATACGCAGTATTTT
cdr3_aa: CASRRDRGADTQYF

v_call: TRBV3-1
clone_size: many
j_call: TRBJ2-7
d_call: TRBD2
cdr3_nt: TGTGCCAGCAGCCAACAGACGGGACTAGCGGGAGCTAGGGAGCAGTACTTC
cdr3_aa: CASSQQTGLAGAREQYF

v_call: TRBV19
clone_size: .
j_call: TRBJ2-5
d_call: .
cdr3_nt: TGTGCCACTAACGATCCCCAAGAGACCCAGTACTTC
cdr3_aa: CATNDPQETQYF

v_call: TRBV20-1
clone_size: many
j_call: TRBJ1-5
d_call: TRBD1
cdr3_nt: TGCAGTGCTAGCGGCAGGGGGCTAGAGAATCAGCCCCAGCATTTT
cdr3_aa: CSASGRGLENQPQHF

v_call: TRBV20-1
clone_size: many
j_call: TRBJ2-2
d_call: .
cdr3_nt: TGCAGTGCTAGTTCATTCGGGCTATCTGCCGGGGAGCTGTTTTTT
cdr3_aa: CSASSFGLSAGELFF

v_call: TRBV11-2
clone_size: few
j_call: TRBJ2-7
d_call: .
cdr3_nt: TGTGCCAGCAGTGTAGGCAGCCCCTACGAGCAGTACTTC
cdr3_aa: CASSVGSPYEQYF

v_call: TRBV12-3/TRBV12-4
clone_size: many
j_call: TRBJ1-2
d_call: TRBD1
cdr3_nt: TGTGCCAGCAGACGAGGACAGGGGCTTAACTATGGCTACACCTTC
cdr3_aa: CASRRGQGLNYGYTF

v_call: TRBV15
clone_size: few
j_call: TRBJ2-7
d_call: .
cdr3_nt: TGTGCCACCAGCTTAGCTAGGGCCCACGAGCAGTACTTC
cdr3_aa: CATSLARAHEQYF

v_call: TRBV28
clone_size: many
j_call: TRBJ1-4
d_call: TRBD1
cdr3_nt: TGTGCCAGCACGCCGGTGGGACAGGGAAATGAAAAACTGTTTTTT
cdr3_aa: CASTPVGQGNEKLFF

v_call: TRBV7-9
clone_size: few
j_call: TRBJ2-1
d_call: .
cdr3_nt: TGTGCCAGCAGCTTTGAGAGCTCCTACAATGAGCAGTTCTTC
cdr3_aa: CASSFESSYNEQFF

v_call: TRBV6-1
clone_size: .
j_call: TRBJ1-1
d_call: .
cdr3_nt: TGTGCCAGCAGCCCCAGGGATGCGGGCACTGAAGCTTTCTTT
cdr3_aa: CASSPRDAGTEAFF

v_call: TRBV27
clone_size: many
j_call: TRBJ1-2
d_call: .
cdr3_nt: TGTGCCAGCAGTTGGGCTGACAGGACCCGGGGGGGCTACACCTTC
cdr3_aa: CASSWADRTRGGYTF

v_call: TRBV11-2
clone_size: many
j_call: TRBJ2-3
d_call: .
cdr3_nt: .
cdr3_aa: CASSLRAGGSTDTQYF

v_call: TRBV7-9
clone_size: many
j_call: TRBJ2-7
d_call: .
cdr3_nt: TGTGCCAGCAGCTTGGGACTCGTTACCTACGAGCAGTACTTC
cdr3_aa: CASSLGLVTYEQYF

v_call: TRBV6-1
clone_size: .
j_call: TRBJ2-6
d_call: TRBD2
cdr3_nt: TGTGCCAGCAGTGACCCGGGACTAGCGGAATACTCTGGGGCCAACGTCCTGACTTTC
cdr3_aa: CASSDPGLAEYSGANVLTF

v_call: TRBV29-1
clone_size: .
j_call: TRBJ2-1
d_call: TRBD2
cdr3_nt: TGCAGCGTGGCAGTAACCGGGACTAGGGCGAATGAGCAGTTCTTC
cdr3_aa: CSVAVTGTRANEQFF

v_call: TRBV7-2
clone_size: many
j_call: TRBJ1-2
d_call: .
cdr3_nt: TGTGCCATCCCCCTGGGGATCTATGGCTACACCTTC
cdr3_aa: CAIPLGIYGYTF

v_call: TRBV20-1
clone_size: many
j_call: TRBJ1-2
d_call: .
cdr3_nt: TGCAGTGCTAGACCTGACATCTCGGGCTATGGCTACACCTTC
cdr3_aa: CSARPDISGYGYTF

v_call: TRBV7-2
clone_size: .
j_call: TRBJ1-1
d_call: .
cdr3_nt: TGTGCCAGCAGCTTAAGTAGGTGGACTGAAGCTTTCTTT
cdr3_aa: CASSLSRWTEAFF

v_call: TRBV7-2
clone_size: .
j_call: TRBJ2-7
d_call: TRBD2
cdr3_nt: TGTGCCAGCAGCTTATGGGGACTAGCGGGAGGCTACGAGCAGTACTTC
cdr3_aa: CASSLWGLAGGYEQYF